The 10 T cell receptor beta chains below were found in one sample sequenced in a study of blood T cell repertoires in COVID-19. Using immunoSEQ multiplex PCR, the repertoire was profiled, and TCRdb retains in-frame clones only, with some absent. The table has some 100,000 clones, over 60% seen once; the top ten hold more than 4%. The sequencing input was peripheral blood. The receptors derive from a human donor in a cohort sampled during active or convalescent COVID-19.

The CDR3 reads CASSSGGTGGRNEQFF. As DNA, the CDR3 is TGTGCCAGCAGTTCCGGCGGGACAGGGGGCCGCAATGAGCAGTTCTTC. This chain uses TRBV28 with TRBJ2-1, with TRBD1 identical over 12 bases. The V gene end was trimmed by 4 bases and the J gene end by 6 bases; junction bases not matched to a gene: 7. From germline, CDR1 is MDHEN and CDR2 SYDVKM. The CDR3 consists of 16 residues.

V usage is TRBV19 and J usage is TRBJ1-2; no clear D gene. The CDR3 contains 13 residues. V lost 1 base and J lost 4, with 7 bases in between. From germline, CDR1 is LNHDA and CDR2 SQIVND (reference sequence). CDR3 sequence reads: CASSIGEFYGYTF. Written as DNA, the CDR3 is TGTGCCAGTAGTATAGGGGAGTTCTATGGCTACACCTTC.

V is TRBV11-2 and J is TRBJ1-2; maybe TRBD1 (6 bases). CDR1 and CDR2 from the germline V gene are SGHAT and FQNNGV. V lost 0 bases and J lost 3, with 8 bases in between. The CDR3 consists of 14 residues. CDR3 loop: CASSLEHRDYGYTF. The CDR3 DNA reads as TGTGCCAGCAGCTTAGAACACAGGGACTATGGCTACACCTTC.

V usage is TRBV9 and J usage is TRBJ2-3; 8 positions match TRBD2. CDR1 and CDR2 (germline): SGDLS, YYNGEE. V lost 0 bases, J lost 5 bases, and 2 bases stayed unmatched. This CDR3 spans 14 amino acids. CDR3 sequence reads: CASSVAGGVDTQYF. CDR3 sequence (DNA): TGTGCCAGCAGCGTAGCGGGAGGGGTAGATACGCAGTATTTT.

The chain has TRBV7-9 and TRBJ2-5; TRBD1 matches 7 bases. V lost 2 bases, J lost 5 bases, and 14 bases stayed unmatched. CDR1 and CDR2 (germline): SEHNR, FQNEAQ (reference sequence). This CDR3 contains 17 residues. CDR3 coding DNA: TGTGCCAGCAGCTTAAGGTCTGCGGCCAGCAGGGGGGAGACCCAGTACTTC. It is translated as CASSLRSAASRGETQYF.

CDR3: CASSRDYKYEQYF. The CDR3 coding sequence is TGTGCCAGCAGCCGGGACTACAAATACGAGCAGTACTTC. The V gene is TRBV3-1 (or the pseudogene TRBV3-2), the J gene TRBJ2-7, with 7 bases aligning to TRBD2. V shed 4 bases, J shed 4 bases, and the junction held 4 bases outside the gene matches. Germline V gives CDR1 LGHDT, CDR2 YNNKEL (reference sequence). The length of the CDR3 is 13 residues.

This chain connects TRBV4-1 to TRBJ1-2, with D perhaps TRBD1 (5 bases). V was trimmed by 1 base and J by 6 bases, leaving 21 bases between them. CDR1 and CDR2 (germline): MGHRA, YSYEKL. The CDR3 contains 17 residues. CDR3 nucleotides: TGCGCCAGCAGCCAAGTTCAGTGGGGCTCGGCTAAACATGGCTACACCTTC. As protein: CASSQVQWGSAKHGYTF.

The CDR3 sequence is CSVVGPLGTSGGKKQYF. In DNA, the CDR3 is TGCAGCGTTGTGGGTCCACTGGGGACTAGCGGGGGTAAGAAGCAGTACTTC. This chain uses TRBV29-1 with TRBJ2-7, with TRBD2 identical over 14 bases. Germline CDR1 SQVTM, CDR2 ANQGSEA. CDR3 size: 17 residues. V gave up 4 bases and J gave up 8 bases; unmatched junction bases: 16.

The rearrangement uses TRBV3-1 (or the pseudogene TRBV3-2) and TRBJ1-2; D is unresolved. The CDR3 consists of 13 residues. V was cut by 0 bases and J by 8 bases, with 10 bases left in between. Germline V gives CDR1 LGHDT, CDR2 YNNKEL (reference sequence). The CDR3 region is CASSQEMRYGYTF. The CDR3 DNA reads as TGTGCCAGCAGCCAAGAGATGCGTTACGGCTACACCTTC.

V usage is TRBV7-6 and J usage is TRBJ2-5; 10 bases map to TRBD2. The CDR3 extends over 17 amino acids. Germline V gives CDR1 SGHVS, CDR2 FNYEAQ. Trimming at V came to 0 bases and at J to 4 bases, leaving 8 bases not matched to a gene. CDR3 in amino acids: CASSLAAQLAGRETQYF. CDR3 bases: TGTGCCAGCAGCTTAGCCGCCCAACTAGCGGGAAGAGAGACCCAGTACTTC.